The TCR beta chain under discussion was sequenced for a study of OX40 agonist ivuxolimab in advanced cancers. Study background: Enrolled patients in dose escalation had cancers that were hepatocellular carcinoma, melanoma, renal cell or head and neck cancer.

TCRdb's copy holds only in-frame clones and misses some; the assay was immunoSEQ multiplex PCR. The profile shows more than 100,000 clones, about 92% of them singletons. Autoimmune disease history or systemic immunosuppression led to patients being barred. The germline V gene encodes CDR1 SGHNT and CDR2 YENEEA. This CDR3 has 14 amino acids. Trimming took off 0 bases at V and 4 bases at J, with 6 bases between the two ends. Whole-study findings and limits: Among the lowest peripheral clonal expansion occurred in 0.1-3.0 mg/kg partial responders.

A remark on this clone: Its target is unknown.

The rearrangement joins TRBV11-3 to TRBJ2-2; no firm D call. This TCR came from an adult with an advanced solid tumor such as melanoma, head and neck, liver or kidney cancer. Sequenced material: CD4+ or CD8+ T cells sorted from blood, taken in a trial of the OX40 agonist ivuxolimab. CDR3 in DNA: TGTGCCAGCAGCTTAGATCCGGTCACCGGGGAGCTGTTTTTT. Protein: CASSLDPVTGELFF.